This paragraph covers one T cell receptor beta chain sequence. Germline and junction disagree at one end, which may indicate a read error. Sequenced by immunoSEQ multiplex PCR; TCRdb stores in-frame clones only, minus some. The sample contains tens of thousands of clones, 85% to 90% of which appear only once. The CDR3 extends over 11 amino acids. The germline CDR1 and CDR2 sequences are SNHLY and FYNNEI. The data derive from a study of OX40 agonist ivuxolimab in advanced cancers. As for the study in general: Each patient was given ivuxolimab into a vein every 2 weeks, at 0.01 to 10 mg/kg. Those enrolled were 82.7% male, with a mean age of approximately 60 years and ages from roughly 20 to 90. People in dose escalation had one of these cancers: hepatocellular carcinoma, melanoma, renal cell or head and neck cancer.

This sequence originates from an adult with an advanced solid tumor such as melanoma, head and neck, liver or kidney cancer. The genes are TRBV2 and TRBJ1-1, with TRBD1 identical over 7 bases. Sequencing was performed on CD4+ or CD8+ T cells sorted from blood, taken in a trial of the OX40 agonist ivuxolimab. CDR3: CASSDLGQTPF. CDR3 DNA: TGTGCCAGCAGTGACTTGGGACAGACTCCTTTT.